This passage covers 19 T cell receptor beta chains from one sample sequenced in a study of OX40 agonist ivuxolimab in advanced cancers. Sequencing was performed with immunoSEQ multiplex PCR; in TCRdb, only in-frame clones are kept and a portion is missing. Of nearly 90,000 clones in the sample, approximately 87% are singletons; the top ten hold about 1.5%. Sequencing used CD4+ or CD8+ T cells sorted from blood, obtained in a trial of the OX40 agonist ivuxolimab. These receptors originate from an adult with an advanced solid tumor such as melanoma, head and neck, liver or kidney cancer.

The CDR3 region is CATSTPRDIRIQYF. The DNA for the CDR3 is TGTGCCACCAGCACCCCCAGGGACATTCGCATTCAGTACTTC. The genes are TRBV15 and TRBJ2-4, with a possible D match to TRBD1 (6 bases). Germline values: CDR1 LNHNV, CDR2 YYDKDF (reference sequence). This CDR3 has 14 amino acids. Trimming took 4 bases from V and 9 from J, leaving 16 bases between them.

V gene TRBV5-1 combines with J gene TRBJ2-5; D is uncertain. The CDR3 has 14 amino acids. CDR1 and CDR2 from the germline V gene are SGHRS and YFSETQ. Trimming shortened V by 0 bases and J by 5 bases, and 11 bases separated the two germline ends. For the CDR3, the DNA is TGCGCCAGCAGCTTGGTGTCAGGACCGGAGACCCAGTACTTC. This sequence encodes CASSLVSGPETQYF. Full variable domain (outside the CDR3, taken from reference TRBV5-1 and TRBJ2-5): KAGVTQTPRYLIKTRGQQVTLSCSPISGHRSVSWYQQTPGQGLQFLFEYFSETQRNKGNFPGRFSGRQFSNSRSEMNVSTLELGDSALYLCASSLVSGPETQYFGPGTRLLVL.

The chain couples TRBV9 to TRBJ2-3; 11 nucleotides line up with TRBD2. This CDR3 is 17 amino acids long. Germline V gene data show CDR1 as SGDLS and CDR2 as YYNGEE. V lost 0 bases to trimming and J lost 6 bases; unmatched junction nucleotides: 9. The CDR3 coding sequence is TGTGCCAGCAGCGTAGAGGGGACTAGCGGAGGGGGGGATACGCAGTATTTT. This encodes CASSVEGTSGGGDTQYF.

This clone showed up just once. This sequence joins TRBV7-9 and TRBJ2-3; D may be TRBD1 or TRBD2 (5 bases each). V was cut by 5 bases and J by 6 bases, with 9 bases left in between. This CDR3 comprises 12 residues. From germline, CDR1 is SEHNR and CDR2 FQNEAQ (reference sequence). The CDR3 DNA reads TGTGCCAGCAGCAGAGGGGAGGATACGCAGTATTTT. Its protein is CASSRGEDTQYF.

The rearrangement joins TRBV19 to TRBJ1-4; D is unresolved. The CDR3 consists of 13 residues. The germline CDR1 and CDR2 sequences are LNHDA and SQIVND (reference sequence). V lost 9 bases and J 7 bases, leaving 15 bases between the germline ends. The CDR3 loop is CASQRVRGEKLFF. CDR3 sequence (DNA): TGTGCCAGCCAGAGGGTCCGAGGTGAAAAACTGTTTTTT.

The rearrangement uses TRBV11-2 and TRBJ1-1; no firm D call. V was trimmed by 0 bases and J by 6 bases, leaving 8 bases between them. CDR3 length: 13 amino acids. Germline V gene sequence: CDR1 SGHAT, CDR2 FQNNGV. The CDR3 DNA is TGTGCCAGCAGCTTAGATAACGGCGCTGAAGCTTTCTTT. It encodes CASSLDNGAEAFF.

The V gene is TRBV4-1, the J gene TRBJ1-2; D perhaps matches TRBD1 (6 bases). CDR3 size: 16 residues. Germline V gives CDR1 MGHRA, CDR2 YSYEKL. V lost 3 bases and J 3 bases, leaving 17 bases between the germline ends. The CDR3 spells CASSQALRGTDYGYTF. CDR3 coding DNA: TGCGCCAGCAGCCAGGCCCTCAGGGGAACGGACTATGGCTACACCTTC.

The genes are TRBV2 and TRBJ2-4; perhaps TRBD1 as D (6 bases). The CDR3 totals 14 residues. Between the trimmed V and J ends, which lost 7 bases and 0 bases, there was a span of 10 bases. Germline lookup yields CDR1 SNHLY and CDR2 FYNNEI. The CDR3 bases are TGTGCCAGCACCCAGGGGTTAGCCAAAAACATTCAGTACTTC. Protein product: CASTQGLAKNIQYF.

The chain joins TRBV19 to TRBJ1-5, with 7 bases aligning to TRBD1. CDR1 is LNHDA and CDR2 is SQIVND in the germline V gene (reference sequence). The trim removed 4 bases at V and 2 bases at J, leaving 2 bases unmatched. CDR3 length equals 14 residues. The CDR3 loop reads CASSRQGGNQPQHF. The CDR3 DNA is TGTGCCAGTAGTAGGCAGGGGGGCAATCAGCCCCAGCATTTT.

The chain is built from TRBV7-2 and TRBJ1-1; D is possibly TRBD1 (6 bases). V lost 3 bases and J 4 bases, leaving 21 bases between the germline ends. Germline loops: CDR1 SGHTA, CDR2 FQGNSA. CDR3 length equals 17 residues. CDR3 DNA: TGTGCCAGCAGCTTCTCCGGGACAACTCGTCGGGGCACTGAAGCTTTCTTT. Residues: CASSFSGTTRRGTEAFF.

The V call is TRBV30, the J call TRBJ2-1; 13 bases are shared with TRBD2. CDR1 and CDR2 from the germline V gene are GTSNPN and SVGIG (reference sequence). The CDR3 spans 15 residues. The J segment lost 6 bases and the V segment lost 4 bases, leaving 6 bases of the junction unmatched. The CDR3 nucleotides read TGTGCCTGGACCCGGGGACTAGCGGGGCTCAATGAGCAGTTCTTC. Encoded protein: CAWTRGLAGLNEQFF.

Points on this clone: The junction departs from the called germline gene at one end, perhaps through a read error. This chain uses TRBV7-7 with TRBJ2-1; 7 bases are a match to TRBD1. The CDR3 has 14 residues. CDR1 is SSHAT and CDR2 is FNYEAQ in the germline V gene (reference sequence). CDR3 DNA sequence: TGTGCTAGCAGCCCGGACAGGAGTCGGGGTGAGCAGTTCTTC. Translated, it gives CASSPDRSRGEQFF.

This chain uses TRBV5-4 with TRBJ2-7; D might be TRBD1 (6 bases). The length of the CDR3 is 14 residues. Germline assignment: CDR1 SGHNT and CDR2 YYREEE (reference sequence). The V end was cut by 3 bases, the J end by 2 bases, with 12 bases between. CDR3 in amino acids: CASSYRDTTYEQYF. CDR3 bases: TGTGCCAGCAGCTACCGGGACACTACCTACGAGCAGTACTTC.

This clone is judged medium-sized (0.01 to 0.1%). CDR3 loop: CSVGQGIGTEAFF. The CDR3, as DNA: TGCAGCGTTGGACAGGGAATAGGGACTGAAGCTTTCTTT. This chain connects TRBV29-1 to TRBJ1-1; TRBD1 matches at 7 bases. Germline V gene lookup returns CDR1 SQVTM and CDR2 ANQGSEA. V gave up 4 bases and J gave up 5 bases; unmatched junction bases: 7. The CDR3 loop spans 13 amino acids. Based on the CDR3 plus reference TRBV29-1 and TRBJ1-1, the full variable domain is SAVISQKPSRDICQRGTSLTIQCQVDSQVTMMFWYRQQPGQSLTLIATANQGSEATYESGFVIDKFPISRPNLTFSTLTVSNMSPEDSSIYLCSVGQGIGTEAFFGQGTRLTVV.

The chain recombines TRBV5-4 with TRBJ1-6; no definite D call. CDR1 and CDR2 from the germline V gene are SGHNT and YYREEE (reference sequence). The CDR3 is made up of 15 amino acids. The V end lost 0 bases, the J end lost 3 bases, and 7 bases lay between the germline ends. CDR3 bases: TGTGCCAGCAGCTTGGGAGTCAGCTATAATTCACCCCTCCACTTT. Amino acid sequence: CASSLGVSYNSPLHF.

V usage is TRBV11-3 and J usage is TRBJ2-7, with a possible D match to TRBD2 (6 bases). The CDR3 extends over 14 amino acids. Germline CDR1 is SGHNT and CDR2 is YENEEA. V lost 5 bases and J lost 7, with 18 bases in between. The CDR3 DNA reads TGTGCCAGCAGCCGGTCTCCTGGGGCGGGGGAGCAGTACTTC. Protein sequence: CASSRSPGAGEQYF.

Remarks on this clone: An end of the junction does not agree with germline; a read error may underlie this. The J gene is TRBJ2-7, the V gene TRBV5-1; a weak D match, TRBD1 (6 bases). Germline CDR1 is SGHRS and CDR2 is YFSETQ. The CDR3 runs to 13 residues. CDR3 amino acids: CVSKGDNSYEQYF. The CDR3 coding sequence is TGCGTCAGCAAGGGGGACAACTCCTACGAGCAGTACTTC.

The chain employs TRBV9 and TRBJ1-1; D not certain. The CDR3 consists of 12 residues. Germline CDR1 reads SGDLS; CDR2 reads YYNGEE. V lost 4 bases and J 4 bases, leaving 8 bases between the germline ends. The chain's CDR3 is CASSTPGTEAFF. CDR3 nucleotides: TGTGCCAGCAGCACCCCGGGCACTGAAGCTTTCTTT.

This chain uses TRBV7-2 with TRBJ2-5, with a tentative D call TRBD2 (5 bases). V lost 5 bases and J lost 0, with 10 bases in between. Germline assignment: CDR1 SGHTA and CDR2 FQGNSA. This CDR3 contains 14 residues. For the CDR3, the DNA is TGTGCCAGCAGCCCTCGAGGGTACCAAGAGACCCAGTACTTC. It translates to CASSPRGYQETQYF.